Below, 26 T cell receptor beta chains from the same sample are listed, as sequenced in a study of shared clonotypes between healthy human individuals. Sequencing was performed with immunoSEQ multiplex PCR; in TCRdb, only in-frame clones are kept and a portion is missing. The sample has approximately 500,000 clones; 90% to 97% are singletons. The sequencing input was naive CD4+ T cells sorted from blood. As to subset: CD45RA+ positively selected. All receptors derive from a woman younger than 45 in good health.

This clone was seen just once. The chain carries TRBV28 and TRBJ2-5, with 12 nucleotides matching TRBD2. The DNA end is a closer match to TRBJ2-7, so the J assignment may be wrong. Per the germline V gene, CDR1 is MDHEN and CDR2 is SYDVKM. CDR3 size: 16 residues. The CDR3 DNA is TGTGCCAGCAGTTCTCAAGGACTAGCGGGATTTTACGAGCAGTACTTC. Translating it yields CASSSQGLAGFYEQYF.

As for this clone: The junction and the germline gene differ at one end; a read error may be behind it. The genes are TRBV27 and TRBJ1-2; TRBD1 is a possible D gene (6 bases). From germline, CDR1 is MNHEY and CDR2 SMNVEV (reference sequence). This CDR3 region has 15 residues. CDR3 residues: CASSLKALGQLWLHF. The CDR3 region has the DNA TGTGCCAGCAGTCTAAAAGCCTTAGGACAGTTATGGCTACACTTC.

The J gene is TRBJ1-6, the V gene TRBV7-8; tentative D call: TRBD1 (5 bases). This CDR3 is built from 15 residues. The V and J ends lost 1 base and 11 bases respectively, with 15 bases between them. Germline assignment: CDR1 SGHVS and CDR2 FQNEAQ. The CDR3 spells CASSLERGASTPLHF. The CDR3, as DNA: TGTGCCAGCAGCTTAGAACGCGGGGCTTCGACACCCCTCCACTTT.

The CDR3: CASSPGLAGGPYRNEQFF. CDR3 nucleotide sequence: TGTGCCAGCAGCCCCGGACTAGCGGGAGGGCCCTATCGAAATGAGCAGTTCTTC. The chain employs TRBV7-8 and TRBJ2-1; 15 positions agree with TRBD2. J gave up 7 bases and V 5 bases, and 12 bases lay outside the gene matches. This CDR3 has 18 residues. The V gene's germline CDR1 is SGHVS and CDR2 FQNEAQ.

V gene TRBV28 combines with J gene TRBJ1-5, with 7 bases identical to TRBD1. CDR1 MDHEN and CDR2 SYDVKM come from the germline V gene. The CDR3 has 15 residues. Trimming at V came to 6 bases and at J to 7 bases, leaving 12 bases not matched to a gene. The CDR3 is CASSTQGWVGQPQHF. The CDR3 coding sequence is TGTGCCAGCAGCACACAGGGGTGGGTCGGACAGCCCCAGCATTTT.

This clone has a single count. The chain carries TRBV6-5 and TRBJ2-5; D gene unclear. Trimming removed 9 bases from V and 4 bases from J, with 0 bases in between. The germline gives CDR1 MNHEY, CDR2 SVGAGI. The CDR3 contains 8 residues. In DNA, the CDR3 is TGTGCCAGAGAGACCCAGTACTTC. This sequence encodes CARETQYF.

The chain uses TRBV28 and TRBJ1-5, with TRBD1 as a possible D gene (5 bases). The CDR3 is 17 amino acids. V was shortened by 5 bases and J by 4 bases, with 21 bases between the two germline ends. Looked up from germline, CDR1 is MDHEN and CDR2 is SYDVKM. The CDR3 region is CASSKTRIRDGNQPQHF. In DNA, the CDR3 is TGTGCCAGCAGTAAGACCCGGATCCGGGACGGTAATCAGCCCCAGCATTTT.

This clone was picked up one time. The chain has TRBV7-2 and TRBJ2-3; 8 bases match TRBD1. Per the germline V gene, CDR1 is SGHTA and CDR2 is FQGNSA. CDR3 length: 16 amino acids. V shed 4 bases and J 1 base; nucleotides not matched to a gene: 7. CDR3 sequence (DNA): TGTGCCAGCAGCTCAGGGGGCGGCAGCGGCACAGATACGCAGTATTTT. It is translated as CASSSGGGSGTDTQYF. Full variable domain (outside the CDR3, taken from reference TRBV7-2 and TRBJ2-3): GAGVSQSPSNKVTEKGKDVELRCDPISGHTALYWYRQSLGQGLEFLIYFQGNSAPDKSGLPSDRFSAERTGGSVSTLTIQRTQQEDSAVYLCASSSGGGSGTDTQYFGPGTRLTVL.

The rearrangement uses TRBV2 and TRBJ1-1; 10 bases agree with TRBD1. After removal of 4 bases from V and 1 base from J, the junction contained 3 bases not matched to a gene. The CDR3 is 15 amino acids. From germline, CDR1 is SNHLY and CDR2 FYNNEI. The CDR3 nucleotides read TGTGCCAGCAGTGGACAGGGGGCAAAGAACACTGAAGCTTTCTTT. Amino acids: CASSGQGAKNTEAFF. The variable domain in full, completed from reference TRBV2 and TRBJ1-1, reads EPEVTQTPSHQVTQMGQEVILRCVPISNHLYFYWYRQILGQKVEFLVSFYNNEISEKSEIFDDQFSVERPDGSNFTLKIRSTKLEDSAMYFCASSGQGAKNTEAFFGQGTRLTVV.

This chain links TRBV7-9 with TRBJ2-1, with D tentatively TRBD2 (5 bases). V lost 2 bases, J lost 6 bases, and 20 bases lay in between. The CDR3 has 17 amino acids. Germline-derived CDR1 and CDR2 are SEHNR and FQNEAQ (reference sequence). CDR3 bases: TGTGCCAGCAGCTTAACGAGTCTACGGGATGGGCCCAATGAGCAGTTCTTC. Residues: CASSLTSLRDGPNEQFF.

This sequence joins TRBV6-1 and TRBJ1-4; D not certain. This CDR3 has 16 amino acids. Germline V CDR1 and CDR2: MNHNS, SASEGT. V dropped 0 bases and J dropped 6 bases, with 14 bases sitting between them. Written as DNA, the CDR3 is TGTGCCAGCAGTGAAGCGCAATCCAAGGTGGATGAAAAACTGTTTTTT. It is translated as CASSEAQSKVDEKLFF.

The rearrangement joins TRBV5-1 to TRBJ2-2, with 11 bases that match TRBD2. This CDR3 contains 17 residues. Trimming at V came to 0 bases and at J to 4 bases, leaving 5 bases not matched to a gene. CDR1 and CDR2 (germline): SGHRS, YFSETQ. CDR3 protein: CASSLGLGTSGTGELFF. The CDR3 DNA reads TGCGCCAGCAGCTTGGGTCTGGGGACTAGCGGCACCGGGGAGCTGTTTTTT.

The chain is built from TRBV18 and TRBJ2-7; 7 positions agree with TRBD2. Germline CDR1 is KGHSH and CDR2 is LQKENI. Losses at the gene ends were 2 bases for V and 2 bases for J; bases not matched to a gene: 12. The CDR3 spans 17 residues. CDR3 loop: CASSPLGSGTLAYEQYF. The CDR3 DNA is TGTGCCAGCTCACCATTAGGCAGCGGGACCCTTGCCTACGAGCAGTACTTC.

The chain is built from TRBV5-1 and TRBJ1-1, with D possibly matching TRBD1 (6 bases). The CDR3 is 14 amino acids. Germline CDR1 reads SGHRS; CDR2 reads YFSETQ. V was clipped by 2 bases and J by 5 bases, with 13 bases between them. CDR3 amino acids: CASSLGGRETEAFF. DNA for the CDR3: TGCGCCAGCAGCTTAGGGGGGCGAGAGACTGAAGCTTTCTTT. The full variable domain, completed using reference TRBV5-1 and TRBJ1-1, is KAGVTQTPRYLIKTRGQQVTLSCSPISGHRSVSWYQQTPGQGLQFLFEYFSETQRNKGNFPGRFSGRQFSNSRSEMNVSTLELGDSALYLCASSLGGRETEAFFGQGTRLTVV.

The V and J genes are TRBV6-6 and TRBJ1-3, with TRBD1 identical over 8 bases. The CDR3 loop spans 15 amino acids. V dropped 6 bases and J dropped 2; count of bases not matched to a gene: 6. From germline, CDR1 is MNHNY and CDR2 SVGAGI (reference sequence). The CDR3 spells CASSRTRGPGNTIYF. As DNA, the CDR3 is TGTGCCAGCAGCCGAACCAGGGGGCCTGGAAACACCATATATTTT.

This clone has a single count. The V gene is TRBV18, the J gene TRBJ2-2; D is uncertain. The V and J ends lost 2 bases and 6 bases respectively, with 7 bases between them. Per the germline V gene, CDR1 is KGHSH and CDR2 is LQKENI. The CDR3 totals 13 residues. CDR3 DNA sequence: TGTGCCAGCTCACCAGATCAATCCGGGGAGCTGTTTTTT. Amino acids: CASSPDQSGELFF.

The gene calls are TRBV2 and TRBJ2-7, with TRBD1 matching over 7 bases. V trimming: 7 bases; J trimming: 0 bases; junction bases outside the gene matches: 9. The CDR3 runs to 15 residues. From germline, CDR1 is SNHLY and CDR2 FYNNEI. The DNA for the CDR3 is TGTGCCAGCACCTTCGACAGGGCGAGCTCCTACGAGCAGTACTTC. It encodes CASTFDRASSYEQYF.

The chain uses TRBV6-1 and TRBJ1-1; the D gene is possibly TRBD1 (5 bases). Germline-derived CDR1 and CDR2 are MNHNS and SASEGT. Trimming cost V 3 bases and J 3 bases, with 11 bases left between them. This CDR3 has 14 amino acids. CDR3 sequence: CASSDQQGHTEAFF. CDR3 nucleotide sequence: TGTGCCAGCAGTGATCAGCAGGGACACACTGAAGCTTTCTTT.

The CDR3 region is CASSDRAELKLFF. For the CDR3, the DNA is TGTGCCAGCAGTGACAGGGCCGAATTGAAACTGTTTTTT. V and J are TRBV6-4 and TRBJ1-4; unclear D gene. Trimming cost V 2 bases and J 11 bases, with 12 bases left between them. Germline CDR1 MRHNA, CDR2 SNTAGT. The CDR3 runs to 13 residues.

The chain couples TRBV14 to TRBJ2-7; TRBD2 matches at 7 bases. Unmatched junction bases numbered 5, after V lost 1 base and J lost 2 bases. In germline, CDR1 is SGHDN, CDR2 FVKESK. This CDR3 comprises 15 residues. The CDR3 DNA reads TGTGCCAGCAGCCAAGGGCGGGAGTGGGCCTACGAGCAGTACTTC. The encoded protein is CASSQGREWAYEQYF.

The chain's CDR3 is CATSRVGRSKSEQETQYF. As DNA, the CDR3 is TGTGCCACCAGCAGAGTCGGCAGGTCGAAATCCGAACAAGAGACCCAGTACTTC. The chain is built from TRBV15 and TRBJ2-5; D is ambiguous. Trimming took off 1 base at V and 2 bases at J, with 20 bases between the two ends. The CDR3 runs to 18 residues. Germline-derived CDR1 and CDR2 are LNHNV and YYDKDF (reference sequence).

In DNA form, the CDR3 reads TGCGCCAGCAGCCCAGGTCCACTAGCGGGGACCTCTGGGGCCAACGTCCTGACTTTC. Amino acid sequence: CASSPGPLAGTSGANVLTF. This sequence joins TRBV5-1 and TRBJ2-6; 10 bases agree with TRBD2. Trimming at V came to 4 bases and at J to 0 bases, leaving 10 bases not matched to a gene. Germline values: CDR1 SGHRS, CDR2 YFSETQ. This CDR3 spans 19 amino acids.

The gene calls are TRBV6-5 and TRBJ1-1; D is unresolved. The CDR3 has 15 residues. Deletions cut 0 bases from V and 0 bases from J, with 8 bases between. Germline V gene lookup returns CDR1 MNHEY and CDR2 SVGAGI. DNA for the CDR3: TGTGCCAGCAGTTACTCGCTGGATATGAACACTGAAGCTTTCTTT. This gives the protein CASSYSLDMNTEAFF.

The chain joins TRBV11-3 to TRBJ2-7, with D possibly being TRBD2 (6 bases). This CDR3 is 16 amino acids long. CDR1 SGHNT and CDR2 YENEEA come from the germline V gene. V was shortened by 5 bases and J by 3 bases, with 20 bases between the two germline ends. CDR3 protein: CASSDPGLPPLYEQYF. As DNA, the CDR3 is TGTGCCAGCAGCGACCCGGGACTCCCACCCCTCTACGAGCAGTACTTC.

The chain couples TRBV5-1 to TRBJ2-2, with 7 bases fitting TRBD1. After removal of 4 bases from V and 4 bases from J, the junction contained 7 bases not matched to a gene. This CDR3 has 15 residues. Germline CDR1 SGHRS, CDR2 YFSETQ. CDR3 protein: CASSINRGSTGELFF. CDR3 nucleotides: TGCGCCAGCAGCATAAACAGGGGTAGCACCGGGGAGCTGTTTTTT.

The gene calls are TRBV2 and TRBJ1-5, with D possibly being TRBD1 (6 bases). Per germline, CDR1 SNHLY and CDR2 FYNNEI. The V end lost 5 bases, the J end lost 5 bases, and 10 bases lay between the germline ends. The CDR3 spans 13 residues. The CDR3 region is CASSWTVYQPQHF. The CDR3 bases are TGTGCCAGCAGTTGGACAGTTTATCAGCCCCAGCATTTT.